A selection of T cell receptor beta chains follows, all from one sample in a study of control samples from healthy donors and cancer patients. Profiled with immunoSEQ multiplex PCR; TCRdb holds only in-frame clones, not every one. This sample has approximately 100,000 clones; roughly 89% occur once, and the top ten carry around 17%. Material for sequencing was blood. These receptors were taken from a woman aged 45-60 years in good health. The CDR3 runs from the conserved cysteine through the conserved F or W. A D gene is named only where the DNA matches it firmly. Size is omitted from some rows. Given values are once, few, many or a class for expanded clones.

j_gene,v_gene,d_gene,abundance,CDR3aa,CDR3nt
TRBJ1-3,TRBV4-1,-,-,CASSQVGFSGNTIYF,TGCGCCAGCAGCCAAGTAGGGTTCTCTGGAAACACCATATATTTT
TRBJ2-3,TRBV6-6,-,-,CASTGHSGDTQYF,TGTGCCAGCACCGGACATTCGGGAGATACGCAGTATTTT
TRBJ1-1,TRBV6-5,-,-,CASSLFVGTEAFF,TGTGCCAGTTCCCTGTTTGTGGGCACTGAAGCTTTCTTT
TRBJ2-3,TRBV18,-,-,CASSPQAGFTDTQYF,TGTGCCAGCTCACCACAGGCGGGATTCACAGATACGCAGTATTTT
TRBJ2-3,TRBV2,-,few,CASKYTYTDTQYF,TGTGCCAGCAAGTATACTTACACAGATACGCAGTATTTT
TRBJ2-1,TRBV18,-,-,CASSPGIGDEQFF,TGTGCCAGCTCACCAGGTATCGGGGATGAGCAGTTCTTC
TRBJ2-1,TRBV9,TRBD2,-,CASSVAGTSYNEQFF,TGTGCCAGCAGCGTAGCTGGGACTAGCTACAATGAGCAGTTCTTC
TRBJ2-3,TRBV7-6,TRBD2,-,CASSPGSGGRTDTQYF,TGTGCCAGCAGCCCCGGGTCGGGGGGGCGCACAGATACGCAGTATTTT
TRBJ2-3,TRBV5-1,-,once,CASRGTLNTDTQYF,TGCGCCAGCAGGGGGACACTTAACACAGATACGCAGTATTTT
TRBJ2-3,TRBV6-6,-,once,CASNPETDTQYF,TGTGCCAGCAACCCTGAGACCGATACGCAGTATTTT
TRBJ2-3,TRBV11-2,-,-,CASSDLADTQYF,TGTGCCAGCAGCGACCTGGCAGATACGCAGTATTTT
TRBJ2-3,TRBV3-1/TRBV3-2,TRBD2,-,CASSTVTSGTPDF,TGTGCCAGCAGCACAGTGACTAGCGGGACCCCGGATTTT
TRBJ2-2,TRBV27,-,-,CASSLVSPGELFF,TGTGCCAGCAGTTTGGTCTCCCCCGGGGAGCTGTTTTTT
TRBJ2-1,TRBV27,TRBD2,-,CASSISGTSGVRNEQFF,TGTGCCAGCAGTATATCCGGGACTAGCGGAGTACGTAATGAGCAGTTCTTC
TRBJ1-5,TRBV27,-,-,CASSLSLRNNNQPQHF,TGTGCCAGCAGTTTATCTCTAAGGAATAACAATCAGCCCCAGCATTTT
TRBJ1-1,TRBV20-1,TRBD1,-,CSASPVSGTGVMNTEAFF,TGCAGTGCGAGTCCTGTGTCCGGGACAGGTGTCATGAACACTGAAGCTTTCTTT
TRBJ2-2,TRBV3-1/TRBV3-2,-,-,CASRLYTGELFF,TGTGCCAGCAGACTATACACCGGGGAGCTGTTTTTT
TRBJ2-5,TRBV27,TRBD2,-,CASSFGAGGKETQYF,TGTGCCAGCAGTTTTGGGGCGGGAGGAAAAGAGACCCAGTACTTC
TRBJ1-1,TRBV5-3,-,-,CARSPRAGNNEEEAFF,TGTGCCAGAAGCCCCCGAGCGGGGAATAATGAGGAGGAAGCTTTCTTT
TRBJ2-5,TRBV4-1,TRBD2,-,CASSQELAGGFGETQYF,TGCGCCAGCAGCCAAGAACTAGCGGGGGGCTTCGGAGAGACCCAGTACTTC
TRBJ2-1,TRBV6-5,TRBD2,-,CASSLAGTDEQFF,TGTGCCAGCAGCCTAGCGGGGACCGATGAGCAGTTCTTC
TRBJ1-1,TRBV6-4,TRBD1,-,CASSDRGLGKAFF,TGTGCCAGCAGTGACAGGGGGCTGGGCAAAGCTTTCTTT
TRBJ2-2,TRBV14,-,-,CASSRRTGTRGTGELFF,TGTGCCAGCAGCCGACGCACAGGGACGCGGGGCACCGGGGAGCTGTTTTTT
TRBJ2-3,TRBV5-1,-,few,CASSRTDTQYF,TGCGCCAGCAGCCGTACAGATACGCAGTATTTT
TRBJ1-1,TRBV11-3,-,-,CASSLDHPTNSNTEAFF,TGTGCCAGCAGCTTAGATCACCCAACTAATTCAAACACTGAAGCTTTCTTT
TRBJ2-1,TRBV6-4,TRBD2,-,CASSEGLGGNEQFF,TGTGCCAGCAGTGAGGGACTAGGTGGTAATGAGCAGTTCTTC
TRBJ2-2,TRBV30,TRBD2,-,CASSGVSGGAAELFF,TGTGCCTCCTCAGGGGTTAGCGGGGGGGCCGCGGAGCTGTTTTTT
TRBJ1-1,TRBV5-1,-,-,CASSPPTGRVTEAFF,TGCGCCAGCAGTCCGCCAACTGGAAGGGTGACTGAAGCTTTCTTT
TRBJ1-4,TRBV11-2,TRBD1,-,CASSLGPSVGGKTEKLFF,TGTGCCAGCAGCTTAGGCCCCAGTGTAGGGGGCAAGACTGAAAAACTGTTTTTT
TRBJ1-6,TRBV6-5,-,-,CASRTGTDSPLHF,TGTGCCAGCAGAACAGGGACGGATTCACCCCTCCACTTT
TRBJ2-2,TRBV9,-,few,CASSVQEEPFTGELFF,TGTGCCAGCAGCGTACAAGAGGAGCCGTTCACCGGGGAGCTGTTTTTT
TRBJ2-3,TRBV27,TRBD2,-,CASIRSGRNTDTQYF,TGTGCCAGCATCCGTAGCGGGAGGAACACAGATACGCAGTATTTT
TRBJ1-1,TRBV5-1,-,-,CASSLAGRVTEAFF,TGCGCCAGCAGCTTGGCTGGGAGAGTCACTGAAGCTTTCTTT
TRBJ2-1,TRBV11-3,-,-,CASSLAAAPRNEQFF,TGTGCCAGCAGCTTAGCTGCGGCCCCCCGGAATGAGCAGTTCTTC
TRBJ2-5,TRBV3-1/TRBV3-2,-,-,CASRKGGTGEETQYF,TGTGCCAGCAGAAAGGGGGGCACGGGGGAGGAGACCCAGTACTTC
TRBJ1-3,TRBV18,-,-,CASSPPGRAGGNTIYF,TGTGCCAGCTCACCACCGGGCAGGGCCGGTGGAAACACCATATATTTT
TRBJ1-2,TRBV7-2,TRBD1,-,CASSSDGQGIGGYTF,TGTGCCAGCAGCTCAGACGGACAGGGGATTGGTGGCTACACCTTC
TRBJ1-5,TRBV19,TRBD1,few,CASRRTGGLNQPQHF,TGTGCCAGTAGACGAACAGGGGGCTTAAATCAGCCCCAGCATTTT
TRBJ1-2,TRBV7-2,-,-,CASTLGGSYGYTF,TGTGCCAGCACCTTGGGAGGCTCTTATGGCTACACCTTC
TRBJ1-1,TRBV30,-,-,CAWKHSLEAFF,TGTGCCTGGAAACACAGTCTTGAAGCTTTCTTT
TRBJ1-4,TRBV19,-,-,CASSITGEKLFF,TGTGCCAGTAGTATCACGGGGGAAAAACTGTTTTTT
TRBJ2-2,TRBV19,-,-,CASSIALGLGTGELFF,TGTGCCAGTAGTATAGCCCTTGGATTGGGCACCGGGGAGCTGTTTTTT
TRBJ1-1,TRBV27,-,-,CASSTQLGNTEAFF,TGTGCCAGCAGCACACAGCTAGGGAACACTGAAGCTTTCTTT
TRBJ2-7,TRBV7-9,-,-,CASSLDHYEQYF,TGTGCCAGCAGCTTAGACCACTACGAGCAGTACTTC
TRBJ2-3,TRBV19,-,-,CASTKIRDGSRTDTQYF,TGTGCCAGTACAAAAATAAGGGACGGCTCCCGCACAGATACGCAGTATTTT
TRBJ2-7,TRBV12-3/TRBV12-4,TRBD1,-,CASSSRDRTAYF,TGTGCCAGCAGTTCCCGGGACAGGACGGCGTACTTC
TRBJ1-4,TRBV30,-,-,CAWSGGARGEKLFF,TGTGCCTGGAGTGGGGGGGCTAGAGGGGAAAAACTGTTTTTT
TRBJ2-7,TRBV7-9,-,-,CASSFFLSAGYEQYF,TGTGCCAGCAGCTTTTTTTTGTCGGCCGGTTACGAGCAGTACTTC
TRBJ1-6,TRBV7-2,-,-,CASIYAGYSPLHF,TGTGCCAGCATTTACGCGGGGTATTCACCCCTCCACTTT
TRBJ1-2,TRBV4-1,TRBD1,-,CASSQPGQGLQNYGYTF,TGCGCCAGCAGCCAACCGGGACAGGGGTTGCAAAACTATGGCTACACCTTC
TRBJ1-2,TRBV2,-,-,CASRIERRGYTF,TGTGCCAGCAGAATTGAGAGGCGTGGCTACACCTTC
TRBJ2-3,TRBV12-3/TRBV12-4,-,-,CASRSGYTQYF,TGTGCCAGCAGATCAGGGTATACGCAGTATTTT
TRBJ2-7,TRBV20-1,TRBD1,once,CSASIQGVLYEQYF,TGCAGTGCTAGTATTCAGGGGGTCCTCTACGAGCAGTACTTC
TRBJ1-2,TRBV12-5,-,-,CASGLESDGYTF,TGTGCTAGTGGTTTGGAGTCGGATGGCTACACCTTC
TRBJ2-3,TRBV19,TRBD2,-,CASIPSGDTDTQYF,TGTGCCAGTATCCCTAGCGGGGACACAGATACGCAGTATTTT